The clone carrying this T cell receptor beta chain was seen at least ten times. Its antigen remains unknown. This sample was taken from a study of human T cells and chemical hapten exposure. General study results and limits: There was alopecia in the donors, so their immune response may differ from that of healthy people.

The CDR3 length is 13 residues. With V trimmed by 5 bases and J by 6 bases, 7 bases remained unmatched. Time point noted: pre-sensitization, week 0. Documented treatment: therapeutic diphenylcyclopropenone sensitization with weekly scalp DPC. Each donor was an alopecia patient between 18 and 70 years of age who qualified for DPC. Unique molecular identifiers were linked by the library to individual cDNA molecules. MiXCR, applied by TCRdb to the RACE reads, yields one record per CDR3 protein. The sample holds about 380,000 distinct CDR3 sequences, roughly 4.6% seen once. The TCR comes from a woman in her fifties or sixties with alopecia areata. Some clones in this sample may be carry-over from other donors' samples. Sequenced material: whole blood, taken in connection with sensitization to the hapten diphenylcyclopropenone (DPC). The chain couples TRBV12-3 or TRBV12-4 to TRBJ2-7; 7 positions agree with TRBD2. CDR3 amino acids: CASSRAGVGEQYF. The CDR3 nucleotides are TGTGCCAGCAGTCGGGCGGGGGTAGGCGAGCAGTACTTC.